Here is one TCR beta chain with its context. Its antigen remains unidentified. Treatment specified: roughly nine-day PBMC culture with coronavirus spike peptide pools or control peptides (ViraFEST assay). CDR3 length: 17 amino acids. The junction had 11 bases not matched to a gene; V was cut back by 1 base and J by 8 bases. Germline assignment: CDR1 SEHNR and CDR2 FQNEAQ (reference sequence). With the Oncomine TCR Beta short-read assay, DNA from cultured CD4+ T cells was sequenced. TCRdb passed the PCR reads through MiXCR, listing each CDR3 protein once. The sample yields around 14,000 distinct CDR3 sequences, under 60% seen once. The data are from a study of vaccination and CD4 T cells after COVID-19.

The sequenced sample consisted of CD4+ T cells from blood, cultured in vitro. The chain joins TRBV7-9 to TRBJ2-1; 10 bases are shared with TRBD2. This receptor was taken from a human donor who had recovered from COVID-19. CDR3 loop: CASSLGVLAGAHDEQFF. In DNA form, the CDR3 reads TGTGCCAGCAGCTTAGGGGTCCTAGCGGGGGCCCATGATGAGCAGTTCTTC.